The rows below give T cell receptor beta chains drawn from one sample of a study of control samples from healthy donors and cancer patients. Sequenced by immunoSEQ multiplex PCR; TCRdb stores in-frame clones only, minus some. The sample holds some 140,000 clones, roughly 92% seen once. The sequenced sample consisted of blood. The source is a man aged 25-45 years in good health. Each CDR3 is given with its conserved first and last residue. A D gene is named only where the DNA matches it firmly. For some rows the clone size is stated as once, few or many, or as a class when expanded; others skip it.

J: TRBJ1-5; size: -; D: -; V: TRBV6-4; CDR3: CASSETANQPQHF; DNA: TGTGCCAGCAGTGAAACAGCCAATCAGCCCCAGCATTTT
J: TRBJ1-5; size: -; D: -; V: TRBV19; CDR3: CASSIGHNSNQPQHF; DNA: TGTGCCAGTAGTATAGGACACAATAGCAATCAGCCCCAGCATTTT
J: TRBJ1-2; size: -; D: -; V: TRBV28; CDR3: CASSRDGNYGYTF; DNA: TGTGCCAGCTCTCGGGACGGCAACTATGGCTACACCTTC
J: TRBJ2-1; size: -; D: -; V: TRBV7-2; CDR3: CASSLRFRQGGNEQFF; DNA: TGTGCCAGCAGCTTAAGGTTCCGGCAGGGGGGAAATGAGCAGTTCTTC
J: TRBJ2-7; size: -; D: TRBD2; V: TRBV4-1; CDR3: CASSTPGLAAYEQYF; DNA: TGCGCCAGCAGCACACCGGGACTAGCGGCCTACGAGCAGTACTTC
J: TRBJ1-3; size: -; D: TRBD1; V: TRBV27; CDR3: CASRDRDTIYF; DNA: TGTGCCAGCCGGGACAGAGACACCATATATTTT
J: TRBJ2-3; size: -; D: -; V: TRBV7-8; CDR3: CASSLALTPSTDTQYF; DNA: TGTGCCAGCAGCTTAGCTTTGACGCCTAGCACAGATACGCAGTATTTT
J: TRBJ2-7; size: -; D: -; V: TRBV7-2; CDR3: CASSLRGSYEQYF; DNA: TGTGCCAGCAGCTTACGTGGGTCCTACGAGCAGTACTTC
J: TRBJ1-1; size: -; D: TRBD1; V: TRBV16; CDR3: CASSQSEGQGITEAFF; DNA: TGTGCCAGCAGCCAATCAGAGGGACAGGGGATCACTGAAGCTTTCTTT
J: TRBJ2-1; size: -; D: TRBD2; V: TRBV19; CDR3: CASSRLAGYNEQFF; DNA: TGTGCCAGTAGTCGCCTAGCGGGATACAATGAGCAGTTCTTC
J: TRBJ2-7; size: -; D: TRBD1; V: TRBV18; CDR3: CASSGGTGVTREQYF; DNA: TGTGCCAGCTCAGGAGGGACAGGGGTGACTCGGGAGCAGTACTTC
J: TRBJ1-5; size: -; D: -; V: TRBV27; CDR3: CASRTLGGSNQPQHF; DNA: TGTGCCAGCAGGACCCTGGGGGGATCCAATCAGCCCCAGCATTTT
J: TRBJ2-7; size: -; D: -; V: TRBV7-9; CDR3: CASSHTGYPYEQYF; DNA: TGTGCCAGCAGCCATACAGGGTACCCGTACGAGCAGTACTTC
J: TRBJ1-4; size: few; D: -; V: TRBV28; CDR3: CASSPGGATNEKLFF; DNA: TGTGCCAGCAGTCCCGGCGGCGCAACTAATGAAAAACTGTTTTTT
J: TRBJ1-4; size: -; D: TRBD1; V: TRBV30; CDR3: CAWSDLQGQFEKLFF; DNA: TGTGCCTGGAGTGATCTTCAGGGACAGTTTGAAAAACTGTTTTTT
J: TRBJ2-7; size: -; D: -; V: TRBV7-2; CDR3: CASSAPPSGPSSEQYF; DNA: TGTGCCAGCTCTGCGCCCCCCTCCGGACCTTCTAGCGAGCAGTACTTC